The TCR beta chain described here comes from a study of sequential checkpoint blockade in melanoma. The data were produced by immunoSEQ multiplex PCR, yet TCRdb's version contains in-frame clones alone and is incomplete. The sample has around 12,000 clones, roughly 60% seen once; the top ten hold about 25%. Deletions cut 4 bases from V and 5 bases from J, with 19 bases between. Per germline, CDR1 SGHRS and CDR2 YFSETQ. The CDR3 is 15 residues long. Treatment denoted: randomized to nivolumab then ipilimumab (arm A) or the reverse (arm B). No patient had prior DNA-damaging chemotherapy. This chain uses TRBV5-1 with TRBJ2-7, with a weak D call TRBD2 (6 bases). Specimen: CD8+ T cells sorted from blood (inferred from file names), collected from a patient given nivolumab and ipilimumab in sequence. This clonotype was obtained from a human donor with melanoma. The DNA for the CDR3 is TGCGCCAGCAGCCAAGGGCCGTGGACTACAGACGAGCAGTACTTC. Amino acids: CASSQGPWTTDEQYF.